The 8 T cell receptor beta chains given below trace back to one sample, sequenced in a study of regulatory T cells in long-lasting Graves disease. Noted time point: newly diagnosed GD, antithyroid drugs for less than 3 months. Extracted RNA from PBMCs served as the source of the TCR library. iRepertoire HTBI primers and Arm-PCR of CDR3 regions built TCR beta libraries. TCRdb processed the multiplex PCR reads anew with MiXCR; each CDR3 protein has one entry. The repertoire includes 250,000 to 400,000 distinct CDR3 sequences, roughly 18% of them detected once, and around 36% sits in the top ten. The source was peripheral blood mononuclear cells (PBMCs), collected at new diagnosis, from a patient treated with antithyroid drugs. Source of these receptors: a female donor with Graves disease.

Points on this clonotype: This sequence is one base from a far larger clone and is likely a read error. V is TRBV6-2 or TRBV6-3 and J is TRBJ2-1; 11 nucleotides align to TRBD2. Germline V lookup: CDR1 MNHEY, CDR2 SVGEGT. J gave up 10 bases and V 2 bases, and 4 bases lay outside the gene matches. The CDR3 totals 14 residues. CDR3 in amino acids: CASSYGTSGYEQFF. The CDR3 coding sequence is TGTGCCAGCAGTTACGGGACTAGCGGCTACGAGCAGTTCTTC.

This clonotype has a handful of counts. This is likely a read error, given that the CDR3 carries no conserved phenylalanine or tryptophan at its end. The CDR3 DNA reads as TGTGCCAGCAGCGCGATGGGGGGGAACACTGAAGCTTTCCTT. Translating gives CASSAMGGNTEAFL. The J gene is TRBJ1-1, the V gene TRBV11-2; D perhaps matches TRBD1 (5 bases). Germline V gene data show CDR1 as SGHAT and CDR2 as FQNNGV. This CDR3 has 14 amino acids. Trimming took off 5 bases at V and 1 base at J, with 11 bases between the two ends.

At least ten counts were recorded for this clonotype. The J gene is TRBJ1-6, the V gene TRBV3-1; D gene uncertain. Trimming removed 0 bases from V and 9 bases from J, with 9 bases in between. This CDR3 spans 14 amino acids. The germline V gene encodes CDR1 LGHDT and CDR2 YNNKEL (reference sequence). The CDR3 reads CASSQELTISPLHF. CDR3 coding DNA: TGTGCCAGCAGCCAAGAGTTGACGATTTCACCCCTCCACTTT.

The chain has TRBV9 and TRBJ2-3; 7 positions agree with TRBD1. The length of the CDR3 is 15 residues. V lost 4 bases, J lost 3 bases, and 8 bases stayed unmatched. The germline CDR1 and CDR2 sequences are SGDLS and YYNGEE. CDR3 coding DNA: TGTGCCAGCAGCCCCCACGAGGGGGCAACAGATACGCAGTATTTT. Residues: CASSPHEGATDTQYF. Together with reference TRBV9 and TRBJ2-3, the CDR3 gives the full variable domain: DSGVTQTPKHLITATGQRVTLRCSPRSGDLSVYWYQQSLDQGLQFLIQYYNGEERAKGNILERFSAQQFPDLHSELNLSSLELGDSALYFCASSPHEGATDTQYFGPGTRLTVL.

In this sample, this clonotype turned up a few times. V is TRBV20-1 and J is TRBJ1-3; D gene ambiguous. Trimming pared 0 bases from V and 4 bases from J, leaving 4 bases between. The CDR3 loop spans 12 amino acids. The germline V gene has CDR1 DFQATT and CDR2 SNEGSKA (reference sequence). CDR3 protein: CSARDRGNTIYF. The CDR3 nucleotides are TGCAGTGCTAGAGATCGCGGAAACACCATATATTTT.

This clonotype was recorded a few times. V is TRBV6-4 and J is TRBJ2-7, with 10 bases that match TRBD2. J lost 6 bases, V lost 6 bases, and 8 bases had no gene match. The CDR3 runs to 14 residues. Per germline, CDR1 MRHNA and CDR2 SNTAGT. The DNA for the CDR3 is TGTGCCAGCAGCCCCGGGACTAGCGTATCCGAGCAGTACTTC. It translates to CASSPGTSVSEQYF.

This clonotype came up many times. V gene TRBV12-3 or TRBV12-4 combines with J gene TRBJ2-2, with no clear D. CDR3 size: 15 residues. Trimming stripped 2 bases from V and 1 base from J, with 8 bases between. CDR3 sequence: CASSLSAVNTGELFF. The CDR3 region has the DNA TGTGCCAGCAGTTTATCGGCGGTGAACACCGGGGAGCTGTTTTTT.

This clonotype has ten or more counts. The V gene is TRBV28, the J gene TRBJ2-7; 7 bases match TRBD1. Germline loops: CDR1 MDHEN, CDR2 SYDVKM. This CDR3 comprises 13 residues. J was trimmed by 6 bases and V by 5 bases; bases with no gene match: 7. The CDR3 DNA sequence: TGTGCCAGCAGTGTGACAGGGACCTCCGAGCAGTACTTC. As protein: CASSVTGTSEQYF.